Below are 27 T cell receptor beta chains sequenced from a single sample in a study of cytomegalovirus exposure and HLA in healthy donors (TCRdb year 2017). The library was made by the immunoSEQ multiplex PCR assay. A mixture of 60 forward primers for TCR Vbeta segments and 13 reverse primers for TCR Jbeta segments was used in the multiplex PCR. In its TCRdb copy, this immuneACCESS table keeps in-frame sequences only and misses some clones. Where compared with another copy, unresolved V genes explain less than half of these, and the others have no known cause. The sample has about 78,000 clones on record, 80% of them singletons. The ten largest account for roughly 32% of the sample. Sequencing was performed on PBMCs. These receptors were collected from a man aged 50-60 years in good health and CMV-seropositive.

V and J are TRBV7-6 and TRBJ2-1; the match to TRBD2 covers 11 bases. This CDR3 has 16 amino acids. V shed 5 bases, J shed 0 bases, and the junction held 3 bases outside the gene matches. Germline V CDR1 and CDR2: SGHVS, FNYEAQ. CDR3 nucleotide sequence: TGTGCCAGCAGCCAAACTAGCGGGAGCTCCTACAATGAGCAGTTCTTC. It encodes CASSQTSGSSYNEQFF.

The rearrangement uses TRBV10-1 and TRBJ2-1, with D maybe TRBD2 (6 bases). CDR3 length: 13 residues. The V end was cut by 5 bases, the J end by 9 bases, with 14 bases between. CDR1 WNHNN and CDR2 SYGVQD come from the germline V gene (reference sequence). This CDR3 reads CASSRDFAGEQFF. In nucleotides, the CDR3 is TGCGCCAGCAGTAGGGACTTCGCGGGTGAGCAGTTCTTC.

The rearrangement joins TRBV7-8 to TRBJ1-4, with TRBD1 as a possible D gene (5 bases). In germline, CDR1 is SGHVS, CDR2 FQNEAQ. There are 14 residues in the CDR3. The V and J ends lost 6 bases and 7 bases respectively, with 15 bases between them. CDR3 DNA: TGTGCCAGCAGGAGTACGGGGGGATTTGAAAAACTGTTTTTT. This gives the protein CASRSTGGFEKLFF.

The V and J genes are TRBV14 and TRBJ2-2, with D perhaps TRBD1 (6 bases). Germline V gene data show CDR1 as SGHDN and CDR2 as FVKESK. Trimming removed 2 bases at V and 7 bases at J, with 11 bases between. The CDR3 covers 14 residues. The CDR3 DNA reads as TGTGCCAGCAGCCAAAATAGGGGGATCGGGGAGCTGTTTTTT. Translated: CASSQNRGIGELFF.

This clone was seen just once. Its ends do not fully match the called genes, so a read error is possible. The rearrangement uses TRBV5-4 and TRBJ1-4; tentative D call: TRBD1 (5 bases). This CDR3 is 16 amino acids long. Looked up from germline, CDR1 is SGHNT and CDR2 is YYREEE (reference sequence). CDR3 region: CASSQGSQGSNEKLFF. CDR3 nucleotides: TGCGCCAGCAGCCAAGGTTCCCAGGGCTCTAATGAAAAACTGTTTTTT.

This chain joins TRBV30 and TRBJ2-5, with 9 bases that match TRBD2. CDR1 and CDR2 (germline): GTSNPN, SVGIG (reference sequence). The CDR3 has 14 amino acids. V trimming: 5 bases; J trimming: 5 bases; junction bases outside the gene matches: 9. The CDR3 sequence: CAWFPAGGSETQYF. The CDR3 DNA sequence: TGTGCCTGGTTTCCAGCGGGAGGATCGGAGACCCAGTACTTC.

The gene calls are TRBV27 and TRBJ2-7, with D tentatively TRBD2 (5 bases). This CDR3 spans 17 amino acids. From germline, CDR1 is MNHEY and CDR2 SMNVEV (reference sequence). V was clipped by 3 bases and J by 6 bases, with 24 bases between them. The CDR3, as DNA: TGTGCCAGCAGTTTTCGGGGTGGTCTAATAGGAAAGAGCGAGCAGTACTTC. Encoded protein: CASSFRGGLIGKSEQYF.

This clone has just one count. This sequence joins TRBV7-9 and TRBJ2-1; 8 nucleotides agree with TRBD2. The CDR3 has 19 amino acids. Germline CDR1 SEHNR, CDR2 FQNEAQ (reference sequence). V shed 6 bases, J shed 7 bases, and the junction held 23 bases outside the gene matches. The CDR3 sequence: CASRPSGGGREGPGNEQFF. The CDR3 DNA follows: TGTGCCAGCAGGCCTTCGGGGGGCGGACGGGAGGGCCCAGGAAATGAGCAGTTCTTC.

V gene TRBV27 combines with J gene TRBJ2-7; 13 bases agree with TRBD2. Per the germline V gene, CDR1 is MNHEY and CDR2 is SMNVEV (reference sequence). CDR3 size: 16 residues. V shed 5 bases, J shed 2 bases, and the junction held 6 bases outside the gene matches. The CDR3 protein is CASSLGLAGVPYEQYF. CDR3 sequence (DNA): TGTGCCAGCAGTCTCGGACTAGCGGGAGTCCCCTACGAGCAGTACTTC.

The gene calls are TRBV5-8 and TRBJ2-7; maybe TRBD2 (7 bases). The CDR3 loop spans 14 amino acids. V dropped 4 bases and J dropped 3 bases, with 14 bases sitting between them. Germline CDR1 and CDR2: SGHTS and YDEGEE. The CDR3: CASSPRRGGYEQYF. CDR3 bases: TGTGCCAGCAGCCCTAGGAGGGGGGGCTACGAGCAGTACTTC.

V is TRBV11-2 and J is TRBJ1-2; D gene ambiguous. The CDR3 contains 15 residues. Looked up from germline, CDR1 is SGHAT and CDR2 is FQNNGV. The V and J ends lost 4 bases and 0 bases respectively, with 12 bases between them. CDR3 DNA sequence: TGTGCCAGCAGCTCACTGACACAAGCTAACTATGGCTACACCTTC. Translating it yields CASSSLTQANYGYTF.

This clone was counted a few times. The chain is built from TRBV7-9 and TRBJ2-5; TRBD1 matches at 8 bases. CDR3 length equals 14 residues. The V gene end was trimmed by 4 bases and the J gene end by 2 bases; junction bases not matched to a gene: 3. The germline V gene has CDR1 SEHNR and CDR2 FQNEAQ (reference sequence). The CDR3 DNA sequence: TGTGCCAGCAGCTCTGGGACAGGACAAGAGACCCAGTACTTC. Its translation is CASSSGTGQETQYF.

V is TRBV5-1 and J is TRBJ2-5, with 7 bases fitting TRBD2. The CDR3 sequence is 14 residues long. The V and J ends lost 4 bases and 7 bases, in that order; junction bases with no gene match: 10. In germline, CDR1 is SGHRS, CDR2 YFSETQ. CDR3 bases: TGCGCCAGCAGCCCTAGGCCTGGACTAGGGACCCAGTACTTC. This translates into CASSPRPGLGTQYF.

CDR3 region: CAWSLTASYNSPLHF. The CDR3 DNA sequence: TGTGCCTGGAGCCTGACAGCCTCCTATAATTCACCCCTCCACTTT. The J gene is TRBJ1-6, the V gene TRBV30; tentatively, D is TRBD1 (5 bases). Germline loops: CDR1 GTSNPN, CDR2 SVGIG (reference sequence). This CDR3 spans 15 amino acids. V gave up 3 bases and J gave up 0 bases, with 9 bases separating them. The whole variable domain, filled in from reference TRBV30 and TRBJ1-6, reads SQTIHQWPATLVQPVGSPLSLECTVEGTSNPNLYWYRQAAGRGLQLLFYSVGIGQISSEVPQNLSASRPQDRQFILSSKKLLLSDSGFYLCAWSLTASYNSPLHFGNGTRLTVT.

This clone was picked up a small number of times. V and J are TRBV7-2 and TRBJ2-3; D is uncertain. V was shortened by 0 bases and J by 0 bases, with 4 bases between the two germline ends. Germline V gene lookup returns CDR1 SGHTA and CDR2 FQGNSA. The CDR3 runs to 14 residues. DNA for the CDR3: TGTGCCAGCAGCTTAGCTTCTAGCACAGATACGCAGTATTTT. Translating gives CASSLASSTDTQYF.

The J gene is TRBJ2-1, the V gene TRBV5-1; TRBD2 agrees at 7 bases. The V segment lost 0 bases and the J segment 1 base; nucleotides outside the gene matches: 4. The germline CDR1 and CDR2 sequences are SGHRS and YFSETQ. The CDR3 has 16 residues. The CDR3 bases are TGCGCCAGCAGCTTGGTCGCGGGAGAGTCCTACAATGAGCAGTTCTTC. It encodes CASSLVAGESYNEQFF.

DNA of the CDR3: TGTGCCAGCAGCCAAGATCCAGCTCTAGCGGGAGACTACGAGCAGTACTTC. Protein product: CASSQDPALAGDYEQYF. The chain combines TRBV4-2 with TRBJ2-7, with TRBD2 matching over 10 bases. The V and J ends lost 0 bases and 3 bases, in that order; junction bases with no gene match: 8. Germline lookup yields CDR1 LGHNA and CDR2 YNFKEQ. The CDR3 spans 17 residues.

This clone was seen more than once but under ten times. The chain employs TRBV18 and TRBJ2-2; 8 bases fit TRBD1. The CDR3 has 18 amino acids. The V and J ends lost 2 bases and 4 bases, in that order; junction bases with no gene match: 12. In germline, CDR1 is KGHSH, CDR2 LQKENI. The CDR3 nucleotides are TGTGCCAGCTCACCATTTTTCATTTGGACAGGGCCCACCGGGGAGCTGTTTTTT. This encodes CASSPFFIWTGPTGELFF.

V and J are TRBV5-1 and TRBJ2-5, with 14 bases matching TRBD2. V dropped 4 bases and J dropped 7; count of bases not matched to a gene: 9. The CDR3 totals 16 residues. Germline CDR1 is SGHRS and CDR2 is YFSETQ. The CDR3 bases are TGCGCCAGCAGCGCGGGGACTAGCGGGAGTCTAGGGACCCAGTACTTC. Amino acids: CASSAGTSGSLGTQYF.

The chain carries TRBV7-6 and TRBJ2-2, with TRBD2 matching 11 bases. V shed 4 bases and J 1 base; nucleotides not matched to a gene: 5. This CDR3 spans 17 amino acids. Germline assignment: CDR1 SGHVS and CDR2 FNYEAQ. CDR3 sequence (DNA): TGTGCCAGCAGCTCCCCGGGACTAGCGGTGAACACCGGGGAGCTGTTTTTT. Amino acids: CASSSPGLAVNTGELFF.

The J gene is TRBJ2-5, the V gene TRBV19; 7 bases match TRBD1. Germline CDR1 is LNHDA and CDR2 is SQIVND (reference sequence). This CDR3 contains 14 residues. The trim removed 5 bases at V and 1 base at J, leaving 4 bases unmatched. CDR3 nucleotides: TGTGCCAGTAGTGCAGGGACAGTCCAAGAGACCCAGTACTTC. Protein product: CASSAGTVQETQYF.

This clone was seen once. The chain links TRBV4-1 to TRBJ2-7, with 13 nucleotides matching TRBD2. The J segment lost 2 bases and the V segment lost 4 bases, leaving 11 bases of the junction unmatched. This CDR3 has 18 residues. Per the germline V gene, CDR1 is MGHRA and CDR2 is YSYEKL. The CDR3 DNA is TGCGCCAGCAGCCGATGGACTAGCGGGAGTGTAGGCACCTACGAGCAGTACTTC. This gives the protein CASSRWTSGSVGTYEQYF.

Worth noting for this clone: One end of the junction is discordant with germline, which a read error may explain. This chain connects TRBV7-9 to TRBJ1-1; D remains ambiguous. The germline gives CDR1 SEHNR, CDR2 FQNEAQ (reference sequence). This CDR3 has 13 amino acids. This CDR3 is CSSSFRMNTEAFF. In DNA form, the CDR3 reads TGTTCCAGCAGCTTCAGGATGAACACTGAAGCTTTCTTT. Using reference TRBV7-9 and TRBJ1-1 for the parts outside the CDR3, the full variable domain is DTGVSQNPRHKITKRGQNVTFRCDPISEHNRLYWYRQTLGQGPEFLTYFQNEAQLEKSRLLSDRFSAERPKGSFSTLEIQRTEQGDSAMYLCSSSFRMNTEAFFGQGTRLTVV.

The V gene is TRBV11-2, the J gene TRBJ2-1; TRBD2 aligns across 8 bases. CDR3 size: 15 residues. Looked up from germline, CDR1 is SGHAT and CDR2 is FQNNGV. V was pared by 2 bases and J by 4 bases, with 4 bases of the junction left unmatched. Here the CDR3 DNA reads TGTGCCAGCAGCTTAATGGGACTAGATTACAATGAGCAGTTCTTC. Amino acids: CASSLMGLDYNEQFF. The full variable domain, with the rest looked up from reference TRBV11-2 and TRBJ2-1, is EAGVAQSPRYKIIEKRQSVAFWCNPISGHATLYWYQQILGQGPKLLIQFQNNGVVDDSQLPKDRFSAERLKGVDSTLKIQPAKLEDSAVYLCASSLMGLDYNEQFFGPGTRLTVL.

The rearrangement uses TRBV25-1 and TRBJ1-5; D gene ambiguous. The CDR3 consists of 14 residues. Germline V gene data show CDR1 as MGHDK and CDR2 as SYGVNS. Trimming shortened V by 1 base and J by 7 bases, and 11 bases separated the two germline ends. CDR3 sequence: CASSESEAGQPQHF. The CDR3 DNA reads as TGTGCCAGCAGTGAATCGGAAGCGGGCCAGCCCCAGCATTTT.

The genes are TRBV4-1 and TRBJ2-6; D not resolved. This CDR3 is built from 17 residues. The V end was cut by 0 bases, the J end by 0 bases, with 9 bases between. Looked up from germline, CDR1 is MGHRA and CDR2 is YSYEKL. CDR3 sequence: CASSQETPGSGANVLTF. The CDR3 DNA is TGCGCCAGCAGCCAAGAAACCCCAGGCTCTGGGGCCAACGTCCTGACTTTC.

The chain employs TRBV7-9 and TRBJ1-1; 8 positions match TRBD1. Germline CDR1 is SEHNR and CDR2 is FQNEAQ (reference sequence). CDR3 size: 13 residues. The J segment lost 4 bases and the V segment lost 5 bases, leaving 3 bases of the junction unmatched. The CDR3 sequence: CASSITGGTEAFF. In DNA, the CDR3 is TGTGCCAGCAGCATTACAGGGGGCACTGAAGCTTTCTTT.